This T cell receptor (beta chain) derives from a study of a mutant IDH1 vaccine in newly diagnosed glioma. Time point specified: baseline, week 1 (first vaccination visit). Indicated treatment: pre-vaccination baseline after standard-of-care therapy. Assay: immunoSEQ multiplex PCR; the TCRdb copy retains only in-frame clones and omits some. Of tens of thousands of clones listed, around nine tenths were seen once; the top ten hold roughly 4.4%. V shed 4 bases and J 5 bases; nucleotides not matched to a gene: 8. Per the germline V gene, CDR1 is SNHLY and CDR2 is FYNNEI. CDR3 length equals 15 residues. Sequenced material: PBMCs, taken from a glioma patient treated with radiotherapy, temozolomide or both. This clonotype was obtained from a woman between 35 and 50 years old with glioma. This chain connects TRBV2 to TRBJ2-7; TRBD2 matches 10 bases. The CDR3 reads CASSVLPSGSNEQYF. For the CDR3, the DNA is TGTGCCAGCAGTGTTCTCCCTAGCGGGAGCAACGAGCAGTACTTC.